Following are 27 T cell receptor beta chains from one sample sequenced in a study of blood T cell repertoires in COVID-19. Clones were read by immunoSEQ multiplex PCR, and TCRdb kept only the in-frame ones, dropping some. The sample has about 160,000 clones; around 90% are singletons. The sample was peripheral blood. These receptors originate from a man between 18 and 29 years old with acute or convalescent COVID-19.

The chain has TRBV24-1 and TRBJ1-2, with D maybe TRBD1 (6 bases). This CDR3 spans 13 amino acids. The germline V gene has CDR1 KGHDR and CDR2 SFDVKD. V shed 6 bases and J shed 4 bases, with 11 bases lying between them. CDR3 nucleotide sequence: TGTGCCACCAGTAAACAGGGAACCTATGGCTACACCTTC. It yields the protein CATSKQGTYGYTF.

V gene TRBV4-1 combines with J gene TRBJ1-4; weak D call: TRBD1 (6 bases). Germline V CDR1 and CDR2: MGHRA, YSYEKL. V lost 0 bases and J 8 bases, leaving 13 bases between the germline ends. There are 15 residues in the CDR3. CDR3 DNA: TGCGCCAGCAGCCAAGAAGGGGGAGTAGGGGAAAAACTGTTTTTT. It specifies CASSQEGGVGEKLFF.

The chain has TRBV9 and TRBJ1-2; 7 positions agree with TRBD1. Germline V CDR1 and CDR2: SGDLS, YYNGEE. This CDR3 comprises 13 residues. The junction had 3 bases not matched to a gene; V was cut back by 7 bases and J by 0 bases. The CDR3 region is CASGQGANYGYTF. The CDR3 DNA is TGTGCCAGCGGCCAGGGGGCTAACTATGGCTACACCTTC.

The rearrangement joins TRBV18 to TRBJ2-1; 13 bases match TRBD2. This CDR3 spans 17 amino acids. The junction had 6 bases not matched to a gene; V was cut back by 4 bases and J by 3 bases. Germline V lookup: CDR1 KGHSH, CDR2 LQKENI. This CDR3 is CASSLGLAGVDYNEQFF. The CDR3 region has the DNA TGTGCCAGCTCACTCGGACTAGCGGGGGTTGACTACAATGAGCAGTTCTTC.

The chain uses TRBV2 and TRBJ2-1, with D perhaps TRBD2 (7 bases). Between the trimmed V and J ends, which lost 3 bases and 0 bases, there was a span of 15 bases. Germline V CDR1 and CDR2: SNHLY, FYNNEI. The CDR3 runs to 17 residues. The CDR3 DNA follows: TGTGCCAGCAGTGACGAGGAGGGAGGGGGCTCCTACAATGAGCAGTTCTTC. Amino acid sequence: CASSDEEGGGSYNEQFF.

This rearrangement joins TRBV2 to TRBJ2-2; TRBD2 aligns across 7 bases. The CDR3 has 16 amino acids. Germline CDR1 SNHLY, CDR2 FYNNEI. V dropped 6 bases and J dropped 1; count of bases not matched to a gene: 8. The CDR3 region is CASSGEGLVNTGELFF. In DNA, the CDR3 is TGTGCCAGCAGCGGGGAGGGACTCGTGAACACCGGGGAGCTGTTTTTT.

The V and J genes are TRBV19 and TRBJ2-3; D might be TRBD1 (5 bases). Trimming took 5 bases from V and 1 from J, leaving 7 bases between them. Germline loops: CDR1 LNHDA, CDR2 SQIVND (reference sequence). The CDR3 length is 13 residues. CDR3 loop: CASSSTGTDTQYF. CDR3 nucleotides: TGTGCCAGTAGTTCGACAGGCACAGATACGCAGTATTTT. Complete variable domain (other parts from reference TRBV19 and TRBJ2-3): DGGITQSPKYLFRKEGQNVTLSCEQNLNHDAMYWYRQDPGQGLRLIYYSQIVNDFQKGDIAEGYSVSREKKESFPLTVTSAQKNPTAFYLCASSSTGTDTQYFGPGTRLTVL.

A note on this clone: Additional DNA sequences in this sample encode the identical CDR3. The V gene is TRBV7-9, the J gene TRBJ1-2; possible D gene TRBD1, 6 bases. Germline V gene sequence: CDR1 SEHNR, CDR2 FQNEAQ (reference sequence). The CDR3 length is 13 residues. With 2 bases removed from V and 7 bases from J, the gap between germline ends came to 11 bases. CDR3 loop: CASSLKGEGGYTF. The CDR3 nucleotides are TGTGCCAGCAGCTTAAAGGGGGAGGGTGGCTACACCTTC.

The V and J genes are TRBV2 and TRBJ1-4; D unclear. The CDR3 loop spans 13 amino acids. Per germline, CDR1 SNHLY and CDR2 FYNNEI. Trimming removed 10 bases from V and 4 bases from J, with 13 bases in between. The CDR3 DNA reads TGTGCCACCGTGCCGGGGATTAATGAAAAACTGTTTTTT. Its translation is CATVPGINEKLFF.

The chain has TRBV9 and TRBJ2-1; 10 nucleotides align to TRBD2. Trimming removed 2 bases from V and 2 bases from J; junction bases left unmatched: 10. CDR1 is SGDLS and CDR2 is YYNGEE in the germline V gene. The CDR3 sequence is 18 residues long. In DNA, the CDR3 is TGTGCCAGCAGCGTGGGACATTTCGGGACTAGCGCCTACAATGAGCAGTTCTTC. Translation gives CASSVGHFGTSAYNEQFF.

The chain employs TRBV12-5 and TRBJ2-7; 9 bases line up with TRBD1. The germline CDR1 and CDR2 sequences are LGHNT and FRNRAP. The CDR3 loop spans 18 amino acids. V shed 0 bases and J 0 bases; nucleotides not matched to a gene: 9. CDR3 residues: CASGLVLSGQGPSYEQYF. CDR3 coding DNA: TGTGCTAGTGGTTTGGTATTGTCGGGACAGGGACCCTCCTACGAGCAGTACTTC. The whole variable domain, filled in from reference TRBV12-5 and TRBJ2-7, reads DARVTQTPRHKVTEMGQEVTMRCQPILGHNTVFWYRQTMMQGLELLAYFRNRAPLDDSGMPKDRFSAEMPDATLATLKIQPSEPRDSAVYFCASGLVLSGQGPSYEQYFGPGTRLTVT.

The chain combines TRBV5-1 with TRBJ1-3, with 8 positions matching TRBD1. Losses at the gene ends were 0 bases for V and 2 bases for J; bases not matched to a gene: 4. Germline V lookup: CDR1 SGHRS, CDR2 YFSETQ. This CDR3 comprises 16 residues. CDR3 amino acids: CASSLGTGNAGNTIYF. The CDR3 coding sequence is TGCGCCAGCAGCTTGGGGACAGGGAACGCTGGAAACACCATATATTTT.

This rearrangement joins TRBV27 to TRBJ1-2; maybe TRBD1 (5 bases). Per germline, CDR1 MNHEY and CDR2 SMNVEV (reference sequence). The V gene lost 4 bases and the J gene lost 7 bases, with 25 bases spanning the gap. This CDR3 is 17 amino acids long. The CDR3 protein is CASSSVSALGRRLGYTF. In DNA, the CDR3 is TGTGCCAGCAGTTCCGTGTCTGCTTTGGGGCGCAGACTTGGCTACACCTTC.

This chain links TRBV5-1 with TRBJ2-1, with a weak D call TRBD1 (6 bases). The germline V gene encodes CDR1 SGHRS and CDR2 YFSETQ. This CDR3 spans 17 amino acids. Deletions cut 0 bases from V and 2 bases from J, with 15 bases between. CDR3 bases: TGCGCCAGCAGCTTGGACCACCAGGGGAAGACCTACAATGAGCAGTTCTTC. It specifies CASSLDHQGKTYNEQFF.

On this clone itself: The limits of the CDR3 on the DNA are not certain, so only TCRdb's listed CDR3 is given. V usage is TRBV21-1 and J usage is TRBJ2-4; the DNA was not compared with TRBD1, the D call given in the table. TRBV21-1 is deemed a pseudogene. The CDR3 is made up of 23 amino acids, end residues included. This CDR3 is CASSKDEDRTDRDLVGVGNIQYF.

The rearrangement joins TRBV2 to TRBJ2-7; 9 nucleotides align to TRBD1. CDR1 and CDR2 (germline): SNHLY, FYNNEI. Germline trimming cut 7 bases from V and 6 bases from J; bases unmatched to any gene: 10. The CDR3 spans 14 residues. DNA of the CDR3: TGTGCCAGCAAAAGTCGGGACAGGGTCTCCGAGCAGTACTTC. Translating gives CASKSRDRVSEQYF.

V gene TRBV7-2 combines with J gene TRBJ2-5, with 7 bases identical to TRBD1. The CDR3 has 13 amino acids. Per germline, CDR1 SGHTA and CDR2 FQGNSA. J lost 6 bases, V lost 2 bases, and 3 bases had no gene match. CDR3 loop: CASSLRGQQTQYF. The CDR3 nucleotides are TGTGCCAGCAGCTTAAGGGGGCAGCAGACCCAGTACTTC.

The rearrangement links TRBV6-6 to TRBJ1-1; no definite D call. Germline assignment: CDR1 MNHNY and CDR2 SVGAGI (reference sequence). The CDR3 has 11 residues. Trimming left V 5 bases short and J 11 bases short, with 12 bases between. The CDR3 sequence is CASSPSGAAFF. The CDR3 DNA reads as TGTGCCAGCAGTCCCTCGGGAGCGGCTTTCTTT.

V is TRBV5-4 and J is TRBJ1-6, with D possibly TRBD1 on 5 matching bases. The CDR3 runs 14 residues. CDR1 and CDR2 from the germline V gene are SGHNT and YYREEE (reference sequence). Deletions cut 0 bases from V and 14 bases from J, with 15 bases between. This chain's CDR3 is CASSLAIPGGALHF. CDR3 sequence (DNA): TGTGCCAGCAGCTTGGCCATTCCCGGGGGTGCCCTCCACTTT. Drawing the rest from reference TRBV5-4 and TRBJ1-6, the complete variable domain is ETGVTQSPTHLIKTRGQQVTLRCSSQSGHNTVSWYQQALGQGPQFIFQYYREEENGRGNFPPRFSGLQFPNYSSELNVNALELDDSALYLCASSLAIPGGALHFGNGTRLTVT.

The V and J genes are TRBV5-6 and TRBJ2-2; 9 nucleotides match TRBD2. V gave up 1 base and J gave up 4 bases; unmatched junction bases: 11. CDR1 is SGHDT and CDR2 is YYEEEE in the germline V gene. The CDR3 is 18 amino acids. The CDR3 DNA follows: TGTGCCAGCAGCTTGTGGGGGGCAGCGGGAGGAAGCACCGGGGAGCTGTTTTTT. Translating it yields CASSLWGAAGGSTGELFF.

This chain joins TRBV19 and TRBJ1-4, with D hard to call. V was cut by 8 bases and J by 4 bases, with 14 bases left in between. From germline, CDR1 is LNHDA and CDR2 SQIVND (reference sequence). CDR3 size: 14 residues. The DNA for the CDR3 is TGTGCCAGTGGAAAAGGAGAACGTAATGAAAAACTGTTTTTT. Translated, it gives CASGKGERNEKLFF.

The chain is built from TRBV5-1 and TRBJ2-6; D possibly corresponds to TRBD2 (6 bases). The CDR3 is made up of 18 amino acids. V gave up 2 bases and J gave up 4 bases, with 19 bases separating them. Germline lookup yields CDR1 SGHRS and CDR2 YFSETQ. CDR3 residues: CASSLAVYGGIGANVLTF. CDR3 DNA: TGCGCCAGCAGCTTAGCCGTATACGGGGGTATAGGGGCCAACGTCCTGACTTTC.

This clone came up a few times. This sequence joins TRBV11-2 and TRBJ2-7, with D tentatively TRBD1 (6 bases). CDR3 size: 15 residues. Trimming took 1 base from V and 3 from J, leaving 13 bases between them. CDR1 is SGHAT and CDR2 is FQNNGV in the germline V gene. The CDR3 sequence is CASSLVGVQGYEQYF. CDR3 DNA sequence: TGTGCCAGCAGCTTAGTAGGGGTACAGGGCTACGAGCAGTACTTC.

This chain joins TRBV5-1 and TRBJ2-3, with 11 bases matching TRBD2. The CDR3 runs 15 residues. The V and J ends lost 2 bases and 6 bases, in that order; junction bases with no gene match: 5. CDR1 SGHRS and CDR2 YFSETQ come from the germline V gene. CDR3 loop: CASSLVAGGPDTQYF. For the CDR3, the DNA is TGCGCCAGCAGCTTAGTAGCGGGGGGGCCGGATACGCAGTATTTT.

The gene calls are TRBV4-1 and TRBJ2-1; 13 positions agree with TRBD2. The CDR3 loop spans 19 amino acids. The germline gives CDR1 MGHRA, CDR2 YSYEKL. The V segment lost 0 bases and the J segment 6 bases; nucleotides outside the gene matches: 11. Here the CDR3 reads CASSQDYSLGTSGVNEQFF. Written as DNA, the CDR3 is TGCGCCAGCAGCCAAGATTATAGCTTAGGGACTAGCGGGGTCAATGAGCAGTTCTTC.

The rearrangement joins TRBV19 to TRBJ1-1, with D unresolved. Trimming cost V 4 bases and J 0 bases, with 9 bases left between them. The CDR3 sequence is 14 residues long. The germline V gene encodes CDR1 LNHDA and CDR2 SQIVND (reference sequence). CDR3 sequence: CASSTDGLNTEAFF. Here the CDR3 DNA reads TGTGCCAGTAGTACCGACGGGTTGAACACTGAAGCTTTCTTT.

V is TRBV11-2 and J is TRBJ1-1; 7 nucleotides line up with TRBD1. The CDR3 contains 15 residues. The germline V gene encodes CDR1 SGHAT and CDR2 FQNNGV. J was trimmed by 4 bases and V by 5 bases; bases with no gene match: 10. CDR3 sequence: CASSRSTGIGTEAFF. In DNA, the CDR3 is TGTGCCAGCAGCCGCTCGACAGGGATTGGCACTGAAGCTTTCTTT.